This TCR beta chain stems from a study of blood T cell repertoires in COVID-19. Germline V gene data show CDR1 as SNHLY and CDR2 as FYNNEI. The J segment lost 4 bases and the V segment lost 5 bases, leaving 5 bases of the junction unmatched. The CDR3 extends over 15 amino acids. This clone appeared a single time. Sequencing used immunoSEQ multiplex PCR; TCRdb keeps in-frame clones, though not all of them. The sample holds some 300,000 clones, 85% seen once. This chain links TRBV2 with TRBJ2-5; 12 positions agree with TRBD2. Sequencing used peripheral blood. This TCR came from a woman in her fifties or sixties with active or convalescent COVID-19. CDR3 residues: CASSTTSGSGETQYF. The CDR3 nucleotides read TGTGCCAGCAGTACGACTAGCGGGAGTGGAGAGACCCAGTACTTC.